These T cell receptor beta chains were read from a single sample in a study of OX40 agonist ivuxolimab in advanced cancers. Here immunoSEQ multiplex PCR was the method, and the copy in TCRdb shows in-frame clones only, minus some. The sample contains over 35,000 clones, 70% to 90% of which appear only once. The starting material was CD4+ or CD8+ T cells sorted from blood, obtained in a trial of the OX40 agonist ivuxolimab. Receptors originate from an adult with an advanced solid tumor such as melanoma, head and neck, liver or kidney cancer. CDR3s include the opening cysteine and the closing phenylalanine or tryptophan. The order of the fields is V gene, D gene, clone size, J gene, CDR3 DNA, CDR3 protein. D genes are given only for firm matches. The size entry is marked missing in some rows and otherwise reads once, few, many or a size class.

>TRBV7-9|TRBD1|-|TRBJ1-6
TGTGCCAGCAGCGCACCCTTCACAGGGGTCGGGAATTCACCCCTCCACTTT
CASSAPFTGVGNSPLHF
>TRBV7-9|-|once|TRBJ2-2
TGTGCCAGCAGCTTACTGGACATTAACACCGGGGAGCTGTTTTTT
CASSLLDINTGELFF
>TRBV7-9|TRBD2|-|TRBJ2-1
TGTGCCAGCAGCTTATCAGCGGGGCTAGACAATGAGCAGTTCTTC
CASSLSAGLDNEQFF
>TRBV4-1|-|-|TRBJ1-2
TGCGCCAGCAGCACACACTTGTTAGGCAACTATGGCTACACCTTC
CASSTHLLGNYGYTF
>TRBV9|-|-|TRBJ2-3
TGTGCCAGCAGCGTTCGCGGGGATACGCAGTATTTT
CASSVRGDTQYF
>TRBV21-1|-|-|TRBJ1-5
TGTGCCAGCAGCCCAGACGGGCAGCCTAAATATAGCAATCAGCCCCAGCATTTT
CASSPDGQPKYSNQPQHF
>TRBV11-3|-|few|TRBJ2-1
TGTGCCAGCAGCCCGAGGGGGAGGGACACCTACAATGAGCAGTTCTTC
CASSPRGRDTYNEQFF
>TRBV19|-|-|TRBJ1-2
TGTGCCAGTAGTATAGGGCTCACCGTGGGCTACACCTTC
CASSIGLTVGYTF
>TRBV9|-|-|TRBJ1-1
TGTGCCAGCAGCGTACAGCCGTCAGTGAGGGGCCCCACTGAAGCTTTCTTT
CASSVQPSVRGPTEAFF
>TRBV6-5|TRBD1|-|TRBJ2-5
TGTGCCAGCAGTTACCAATCGACAGGGCAGGCGCAGTACTTC
CASSYQSTGQAQYF
>TRBV27|-|-|TRBJ2-3
TGTGCCAGCATCCCTAGGGGGGGGCCTTCTGGCACAGATACGCAGTATTTT
CASIPRGGPSGTDTQYF
>TRBV7-6|-|-|TRBJ1-3
TGTGCCAGCAGCCTGGAAAGAGGGGGATCTGGAGGAAACACCATATATTTT
CASSLERGGSGGNTIYF
>TRBV19|-|-|TRBJ1-1
TGTGCCAGTAGTAGTGGTGGGGTTGAAGCTTTCTTT
CASSSGGVEAFF
>TRBV27|TRBD1|-|TRBJ2-5
TGTGCCAGCAGCCTCGGACAGGGCCCTTTAGAGACCCAGTACTTC
CASSLGQGPLETQYF
>TRBV9|-|-|TRBJ2-3
TGTGCCAGCAGCGTAGAAGGGAACACAGATACGCAGTATTTT
CASSVEGNTDTQYF
>TRBV6-5|-|-|TRBJ2-7
TGTGCCAGCAGTTACGGTATCCTGGAGCAGTACTTC
CASSYGILEQYF
>TRBV19|-|-|TRBJ1-5
TGTGCCAGTAGTATACCGAGTAGCAATCAGCCCCAGCATTTT
CASSIPSSNQPQHF
>TRBV6-1|TRBD1|-|TRBJ1-5
TGTGCCTGCTCAGGGGGGGATAGCAATCAGCCCCAGCATTTT
CACSGGDSNQPQHF
>TRBV19|TRBD2|few|TRBJ2-1
TGTGCCAGTAGTACGACTAGCGGGCAATACAGTGAGCAGTTCTTC
CASSTTSGQYSEQFF
>TRBV11-2|-|-|TRBJ2-7
TGTGCCAGCAGCTTAGGAGGCGGGATCTACGAGCAGTACTTC
CASSLGGGIYEQYF
>TRBV7-2|-|-|TRBJ1-4
TGTGCCAGCAGCTTAATTGAAGTGGGAAGAAATGAAAAACTGTTTTTT
CASSLIEVGRNEKLFF
>TRBV6-5|TRBD1|-|TRBJ2-7
TGTGCCAGCACTCAGGACAGGGGCCTCCACGAGCAGTACTTC
CASTQDRGLHEQYF
>TRBV27|TRBD1|once|TRBJ1-1
TGTGCCAGCAGTTTATTTCCAGGGGGGGGACGCACTGAAGCTTTCTTT
CASSLFPGGGRTEAFF
>TRBV4-1|-|-|TRBJ2-1
TGCGCCAGCGGTTCCCCGGCCGTAGTCTTC
CASGSPAVVF